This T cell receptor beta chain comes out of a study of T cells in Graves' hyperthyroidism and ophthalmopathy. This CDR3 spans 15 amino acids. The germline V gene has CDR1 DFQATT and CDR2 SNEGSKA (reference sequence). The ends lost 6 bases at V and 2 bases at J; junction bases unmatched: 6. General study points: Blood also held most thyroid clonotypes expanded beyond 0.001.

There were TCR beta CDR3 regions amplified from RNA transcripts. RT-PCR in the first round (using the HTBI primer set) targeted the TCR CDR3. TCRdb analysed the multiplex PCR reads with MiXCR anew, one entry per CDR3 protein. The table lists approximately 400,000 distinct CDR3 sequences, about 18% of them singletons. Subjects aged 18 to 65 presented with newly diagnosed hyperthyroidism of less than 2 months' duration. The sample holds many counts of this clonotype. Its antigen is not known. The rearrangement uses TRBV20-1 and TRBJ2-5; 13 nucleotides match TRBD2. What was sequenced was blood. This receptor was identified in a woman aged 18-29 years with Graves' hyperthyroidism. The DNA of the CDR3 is TGCAGTGCCCCTCAGACTAGCGGGGGGCAAGAGACCCAGTACTTC. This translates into CSAPQTSGGQETQYF.